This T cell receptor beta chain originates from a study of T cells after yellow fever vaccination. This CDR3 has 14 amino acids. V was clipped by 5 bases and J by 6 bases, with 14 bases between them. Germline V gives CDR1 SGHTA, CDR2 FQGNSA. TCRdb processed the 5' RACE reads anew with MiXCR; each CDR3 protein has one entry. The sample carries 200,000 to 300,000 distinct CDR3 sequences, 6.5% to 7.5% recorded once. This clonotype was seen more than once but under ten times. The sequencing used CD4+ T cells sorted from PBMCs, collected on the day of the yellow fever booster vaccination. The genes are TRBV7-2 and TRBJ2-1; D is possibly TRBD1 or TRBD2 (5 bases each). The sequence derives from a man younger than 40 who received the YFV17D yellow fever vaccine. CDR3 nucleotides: TGTGCCAGCAGCCGGGACCCTTGGGCCAATGAGCAGTTCTTC. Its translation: CASSRDPWANEQFF.